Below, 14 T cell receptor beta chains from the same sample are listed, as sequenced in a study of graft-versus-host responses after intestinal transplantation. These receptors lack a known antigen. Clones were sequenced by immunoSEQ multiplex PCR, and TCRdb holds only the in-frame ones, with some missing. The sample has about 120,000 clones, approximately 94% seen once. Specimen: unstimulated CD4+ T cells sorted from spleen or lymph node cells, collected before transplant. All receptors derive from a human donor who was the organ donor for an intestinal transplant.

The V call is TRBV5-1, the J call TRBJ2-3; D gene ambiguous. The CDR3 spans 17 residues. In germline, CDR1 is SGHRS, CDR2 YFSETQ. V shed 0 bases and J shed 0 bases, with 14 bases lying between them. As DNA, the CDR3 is TGCGCCAGCAGCTTGGGACCCCATTCGCCTAGCACAGATACGCAGTATTTT. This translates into CASSLGPHSPSTDTQYF.

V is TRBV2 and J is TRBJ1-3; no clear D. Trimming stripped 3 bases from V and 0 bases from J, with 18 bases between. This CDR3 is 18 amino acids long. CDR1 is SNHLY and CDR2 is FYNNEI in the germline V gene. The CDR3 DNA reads TGTGCCAGCAGTGACTCGACGGAGGGAAGGAACTCTGGAAACACCATATATTTT. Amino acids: CASSDSTEGRNSGNTIYF.

CDR3 coding DNA: TGTGCCAGCAGCTTAGAACCGCTAGCTAACTATGGCTACACCTTC. This gives the protein CASSLEPLANYGYTF. The rearrangement uses TRBV7-6 and TRBJ1-2; D is unclear. Germline loops: CDR1 SGHVS, CDR2 FNYEAQ. V lost 1 base to trimming and J lost 0 bases, with 9 bases between them. This CDR3 has 15 amino acids.

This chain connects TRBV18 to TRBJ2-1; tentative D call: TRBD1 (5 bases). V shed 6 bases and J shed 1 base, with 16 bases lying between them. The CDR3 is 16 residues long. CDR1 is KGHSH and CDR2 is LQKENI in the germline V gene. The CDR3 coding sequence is TGTGCCAGCTCCCTACTACCAGGGATTTCCTACAATGAGCAGTTCTTC. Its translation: CASSLLPGISYNEQFF.

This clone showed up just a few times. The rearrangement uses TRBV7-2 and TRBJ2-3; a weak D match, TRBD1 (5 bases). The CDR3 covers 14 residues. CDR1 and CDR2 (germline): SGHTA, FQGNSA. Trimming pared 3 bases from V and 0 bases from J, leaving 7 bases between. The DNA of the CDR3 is TGTGCCAGCAGCTTTGACAGCAGCACAGATACGCAGTATTTT. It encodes CASSFDSSTDTQYF.

The CDR3 protein is CASSLRQGATDTQYF. For the CDR3, the DNA is TGTGCCAGCAGTTTGCGACAGGGGGCAACAGATACGCAGTATTTT. The V and J genes are TRBV28 and TRBJ2-3; 10 bases are shared with TRBD1. Per the germline V gene, CDR1 is MDHEN and CDR2 is SYDVKM. CDR3 length equals 15 residues. V shed 3 bases and J 3 bases; nucleotides not matched to a gene: 3.

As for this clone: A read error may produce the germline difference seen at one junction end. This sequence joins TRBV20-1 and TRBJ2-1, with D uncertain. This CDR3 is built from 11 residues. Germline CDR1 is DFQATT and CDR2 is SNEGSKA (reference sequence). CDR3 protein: CSARDPGTHIF. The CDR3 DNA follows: TGCAGTGCTAGAGATCCCGGTACCCACATCTTC.

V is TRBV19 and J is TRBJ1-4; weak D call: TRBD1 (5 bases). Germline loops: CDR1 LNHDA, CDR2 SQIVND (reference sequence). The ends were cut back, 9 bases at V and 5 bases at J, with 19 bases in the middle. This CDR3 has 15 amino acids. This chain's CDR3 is CASRAPGWGNEKLFF. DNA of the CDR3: TGTGCCAGCCGGGCCCCAGGGTGGGGAAATGAAAAACTGTTTTTT.

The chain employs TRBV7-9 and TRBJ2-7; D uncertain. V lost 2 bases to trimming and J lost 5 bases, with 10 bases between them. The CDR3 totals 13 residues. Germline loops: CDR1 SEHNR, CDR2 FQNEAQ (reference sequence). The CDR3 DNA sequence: TGTGCCAGCAGCTTACGCGTCCGTGACGAGCAGTACTTC. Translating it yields CASSLRVRDEQYF.

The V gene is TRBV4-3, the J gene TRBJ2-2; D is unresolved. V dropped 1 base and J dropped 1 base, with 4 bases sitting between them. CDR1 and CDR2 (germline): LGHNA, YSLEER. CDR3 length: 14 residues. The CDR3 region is CASSQAGNTGELFF. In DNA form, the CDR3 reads TGCGCCAGCAGCCAAGCGGGGAACACCGGGGAGCTGTTTTTT.

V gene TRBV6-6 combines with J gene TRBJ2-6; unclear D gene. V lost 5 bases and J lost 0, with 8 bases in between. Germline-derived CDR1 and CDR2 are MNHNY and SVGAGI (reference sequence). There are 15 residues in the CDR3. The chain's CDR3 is CASSHGPSGANVLTF. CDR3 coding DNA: TGTGCCAGCAGTCACGGGCCCTCTGGGGCCAACGTCCTGACTTTC.

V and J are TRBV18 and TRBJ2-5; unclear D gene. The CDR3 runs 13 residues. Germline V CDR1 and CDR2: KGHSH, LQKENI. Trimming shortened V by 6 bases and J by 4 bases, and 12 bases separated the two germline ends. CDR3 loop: CASSTDIGETQYF. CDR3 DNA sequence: TGTGCCAGCTCCACCGACATAGGAGAGACCCAGTACTTC.

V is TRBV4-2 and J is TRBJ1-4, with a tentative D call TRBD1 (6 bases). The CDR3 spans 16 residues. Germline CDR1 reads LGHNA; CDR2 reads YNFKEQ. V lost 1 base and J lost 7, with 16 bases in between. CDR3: CASSQAQGLWSEKLFF. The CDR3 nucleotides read TGTGCCAGCAGCCAAGCGCAGGGGTTATGGAGTGAAAAACTGTTTTTT.

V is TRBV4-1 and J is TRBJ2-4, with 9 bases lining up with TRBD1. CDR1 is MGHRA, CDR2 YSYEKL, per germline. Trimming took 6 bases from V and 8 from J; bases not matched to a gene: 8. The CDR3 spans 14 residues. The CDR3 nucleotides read TGCGCCAGCAGGGGTCTGGGACAGGGTCACATTCAGTACTTC. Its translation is CASRGLGQGHIQYF.